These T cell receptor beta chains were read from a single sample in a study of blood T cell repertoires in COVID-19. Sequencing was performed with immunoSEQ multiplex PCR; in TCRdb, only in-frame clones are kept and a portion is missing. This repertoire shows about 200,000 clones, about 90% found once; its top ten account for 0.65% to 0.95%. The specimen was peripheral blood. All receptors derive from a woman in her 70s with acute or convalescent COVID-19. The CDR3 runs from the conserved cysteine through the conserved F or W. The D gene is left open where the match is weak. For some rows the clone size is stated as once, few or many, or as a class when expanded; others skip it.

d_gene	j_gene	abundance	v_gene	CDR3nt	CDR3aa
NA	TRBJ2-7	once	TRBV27	TGTGCCAGCAGTCCCAGGGTATCGGGCTACGAGCAGTACTTC	CASSPRVSGYEQYF
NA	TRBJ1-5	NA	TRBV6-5	TGTGCCAGCAGGGACTCGAATAGCAATCAGCCCCAGCATTTT	CASRDSNSNQPQHF
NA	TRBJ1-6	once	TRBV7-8	TGTGCCAGCAGCTTAAGCAGGGATTATTCACCCCTCCACTTT	CASSLSRDYSPLHF
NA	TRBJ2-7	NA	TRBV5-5	TGTGCCAGCAGCTTGGCCGCTGCTAGTGCGGACTCCTACGAGCAGTACTTC	CASSLAAASADSYEQYF
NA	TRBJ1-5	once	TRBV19	TGTGCCAGTAGATCTCAGGGGTTGGAGCCCCAGCATTTT	CASRSQGLEPQHF
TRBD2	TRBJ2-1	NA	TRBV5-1	TGCGCCAGCAGCTTAGGACTAGCGGGGGCGGGTGAGCAGTTCTTC	CASSLGLAGAGEQFF
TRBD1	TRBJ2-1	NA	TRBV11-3	TGTGCCAGCAGCTTAAAGGGACAGTCCTACAATGAGCAGTTCTTC	CASSLKGQSYNEQFF
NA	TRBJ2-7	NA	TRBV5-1	TGCGCCAGCAGCTTGGATGGACAGCCAATTTACGAGCAGTACTTC	CASSLDGQPIYEQYF
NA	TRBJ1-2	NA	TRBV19	TGTGCCAGTAGTATTCGTCTGGGGGAGGTCTATGGCTACACCTTC	CASSIRLGEVYGYTF
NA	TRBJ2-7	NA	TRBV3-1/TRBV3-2	TGTGCCAGCAGCCGGGAAGGGGTCTGGGAGCAGTACTTC	CASSREGVWEQYF
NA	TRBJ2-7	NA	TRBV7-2	TGTGCCAGCAGCGGGTCGGGAGCCTACGAGCAGTACTTC	CASSGSGAYEQYF
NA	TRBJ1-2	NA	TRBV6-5	TGTGCCAGCAGTTACTCGAGGGTTGACGGCTACACCTTC	CASSYSRVDGYTF
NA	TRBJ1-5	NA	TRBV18	TGTGCCAGCTCACCGGGCAACGGGAAACAGCCCCAGCATTTT	CASSPGNGKQPQHF
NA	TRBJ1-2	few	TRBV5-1	TGCGCCAGCAGCTTGCGAGGGTATGGCTACACCTTC	CASSLRGYGYTF
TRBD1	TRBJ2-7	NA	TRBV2	TGTGCCAGCAGGGGACAGGGAGTGTCCGAGCAGTACTTC	CASRGQGVSEQYF
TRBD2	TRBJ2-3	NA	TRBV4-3	TGCGCCAGCAGCCAAGGACTAGCGGGAGGTGTCGATACGCAGTATTTT	CASSQGLAGGVDTQYF
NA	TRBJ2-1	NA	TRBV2	TGTGCCAGCATCCGGAGGGGAGGTATCAATGAGCAGTTCTTC	CASIRRGGINEQFF
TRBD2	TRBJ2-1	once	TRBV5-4	TGTGCCAGCAGCTTGGCCGGGGCGGGAGCATGGGACAATGAGCAGTTCTTC	CASSLAGAGAWDNEQFF
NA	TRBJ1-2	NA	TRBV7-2	TGTGCCAGCAGCTCCACAGGGAACTACTATGGCTACACCTTC	CASSSTGNYYGYTF
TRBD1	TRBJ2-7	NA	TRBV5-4	TGTGCCAGCACCCCGAGTCGGACAGGGGGATCCGAGCAGTACTTC	CASTPSRTGGSEQYF
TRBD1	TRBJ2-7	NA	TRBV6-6	TGTGCCAGCAGTTATACAGGACAGGGAGGCTACGAGCAGTACTTC	CASSYTGQGGYEQYF
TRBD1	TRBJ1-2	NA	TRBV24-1	TGTGCCACCAGTGACTCCGGGACAGGGTCTTTTTTAGGCTACACCTTC	CATSDSGTGSFLGYTF
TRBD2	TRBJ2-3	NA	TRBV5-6	TGTGCCAGCAGCTTTGGACTAGCGGGGGGCCGGGAGGATACGCAGTATTTT	CASSFGLAGGREDTQYF
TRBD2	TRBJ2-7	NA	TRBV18	TGTGCCAGCTCACCATCGGGAGGGCCGTACGAGCAGTACTTC	CASSPSGGPYEQYF
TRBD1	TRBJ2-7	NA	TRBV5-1	TGCGCCAGCAGGCTTGGTGGGACAGGAGGCTACGAGCAGTACTTC	CASRLGGTGGYEQYF
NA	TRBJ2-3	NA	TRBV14	TGTGCCAGCAGCCAAGCGTCCCCCGGGTCAGATACGCAGTATTTT	CASSQASPGSDTQYF
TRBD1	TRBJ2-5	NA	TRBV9	TGTGCCAGCAGCGTTGGCGACAGGGGATGGGATAAGAAAGAGACCCAGTACTTC	CASSVGDRGWDKKETQYF
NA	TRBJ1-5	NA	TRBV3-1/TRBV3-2	TGTGCCAGCAGCCTCAAACAGGGACATCAGCCCCAGCATTTT	CASSLKQGHQPQHF
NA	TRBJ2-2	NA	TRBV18	TGTGCCAGCTCACCGGGACTGACGAACACCGGGGAGCTGTTTTTT	CASSPGLTNTGELFF
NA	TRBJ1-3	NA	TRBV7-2	TGTGCCAGCAGCTTAAATACAGGGTACGGAAACACCATATATTTT	CASSLNTGYGNTIYF
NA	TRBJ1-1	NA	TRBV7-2	TGTGCCAGCAGCTTAGACGGACTGAGGAACACTGAAGCTTTCTTT	CASSLDGLRNTEAFF
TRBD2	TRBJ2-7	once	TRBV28	TGTGCCAGCAGCATAATAGTCGGGGGGGTAGCGGCCCCTACGGAGCAGTACTTC	CASSIIVGGVAAPTEQYF
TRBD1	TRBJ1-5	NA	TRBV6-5	TGTGCCAGCAGTATAGACAGGGATCAGCCCCAGCATTTT	CASSIDRDQPQHF
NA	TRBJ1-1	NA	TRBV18	TGTGCCAGCTCACAGGCGGGGAACACTGAAGCTTTCTTT	CASSQAGNTEAFF
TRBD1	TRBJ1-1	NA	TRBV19	TGTGCCAGTAGGGTGACAGGGTGGGTGAACACTGAAGCTTTCTTT	CASRVTGWVNTEAFF
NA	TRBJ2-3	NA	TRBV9	TGTGCCAGCAGCGTAGGAGGCCCAGATACGCAGTATTTT	CASSVGGPDTQYF
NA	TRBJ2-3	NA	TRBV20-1	TGCAGTGCTAGTGCCAGATTTACGGGGGGCCGCACAGATACGCAGTATTTT	CSASARFTGGRTDTQYF
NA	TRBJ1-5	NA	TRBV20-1	TGCAGTGCTAGTGATGCGGGGAATCAGCCCCAGCATTTT	CSASDAGNQPQHF
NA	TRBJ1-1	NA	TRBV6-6	TGTGCCAGCCTCAGTACCCTCTTGAACACTGAAGCTTTCTTT	CASLSTLLNTEAFF
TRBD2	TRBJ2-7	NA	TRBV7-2	TGTGCCAGCAGCTCCGTAAGCTCTAGCGGCTCCTACGAGCAGTACTTC	CASSSVSSSGSYEQYF
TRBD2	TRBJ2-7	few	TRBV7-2	TGTGCCAGCAGCACGCACTGGGCTAGCGGGAGTAGCTACGAGCAGTACTTC	CASSTHWASGSSYEQYF
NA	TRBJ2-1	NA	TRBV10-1	TGCGCCAGCAGTGGGGGGGGCCCACGTTCCTCCTACAATGAGCAGTTCTTC	CASSGGGPRSSYNEQFF